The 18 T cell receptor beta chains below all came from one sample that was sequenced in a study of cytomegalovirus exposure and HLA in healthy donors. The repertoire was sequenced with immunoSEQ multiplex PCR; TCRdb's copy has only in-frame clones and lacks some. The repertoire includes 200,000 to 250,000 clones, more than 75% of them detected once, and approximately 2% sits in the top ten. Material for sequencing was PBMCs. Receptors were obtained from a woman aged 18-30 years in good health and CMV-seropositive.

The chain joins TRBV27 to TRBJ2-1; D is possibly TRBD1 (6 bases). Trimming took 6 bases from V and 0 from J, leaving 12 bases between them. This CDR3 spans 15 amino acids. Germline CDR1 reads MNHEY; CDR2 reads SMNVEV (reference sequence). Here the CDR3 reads CASRVGGISYNEQFF. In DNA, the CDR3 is TGTGCCAGCAGGGTAGGGGGAATCTCCTACAATGAGCAGTTCTTC.

The CDR3: CASSPAPTGNTGELFF. For the CDR3, the DNA is TGTGCCAGCAGCCCCGCCCCGACAGGGAACACCGGGGAGCTGTTTTTT. The chain combines TRBV7-9 with TRBJ2-2; TRBD1 is a possible D gene (6 bases). V was trimmed by 5 bases and J by 1 base, leaving 14 bases between them. This CDR3 spans 16 amino acids. Germline CDR1 SEHNR, CDR2 FQNEAQ (reference sequence).

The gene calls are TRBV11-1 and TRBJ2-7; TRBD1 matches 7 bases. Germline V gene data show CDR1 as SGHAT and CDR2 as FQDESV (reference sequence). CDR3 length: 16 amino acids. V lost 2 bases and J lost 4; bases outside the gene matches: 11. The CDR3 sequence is CASSLPAGTETYEQYF. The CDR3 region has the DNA TGTGCCAGCAGCTTACCAGCCGGGACAGAGACTTACGAGCAGTACTTC.

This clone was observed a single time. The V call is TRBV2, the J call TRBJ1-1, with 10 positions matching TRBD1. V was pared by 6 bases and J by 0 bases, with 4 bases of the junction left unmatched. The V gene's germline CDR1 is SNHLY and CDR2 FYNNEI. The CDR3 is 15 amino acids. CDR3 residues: CASRTGQGMNTEAFF. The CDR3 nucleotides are TGTGCCAGCAGGACGGGACAGGGGATGAACACTGAAGCTTTCTTT.

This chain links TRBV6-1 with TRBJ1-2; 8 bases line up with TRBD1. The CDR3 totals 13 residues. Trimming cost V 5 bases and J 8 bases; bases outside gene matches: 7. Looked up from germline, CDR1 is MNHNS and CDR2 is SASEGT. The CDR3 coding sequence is TGTGCCAGCAGTCTAATTAGACAGGGGGGCTACACCTTC. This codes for CASSLIRQGGYTF.

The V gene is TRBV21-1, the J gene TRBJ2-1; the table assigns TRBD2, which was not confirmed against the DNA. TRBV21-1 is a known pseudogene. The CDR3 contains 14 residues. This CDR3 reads CASSKALVYNEQFF. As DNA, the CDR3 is TGTGCCAGCAGCAAAGCGCTAGTATACAATGAGCAGTTCTTC.

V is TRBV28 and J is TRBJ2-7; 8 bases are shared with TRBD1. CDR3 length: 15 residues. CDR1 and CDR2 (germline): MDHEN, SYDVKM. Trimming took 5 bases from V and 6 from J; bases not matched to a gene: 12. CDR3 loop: CASSNWGRGLVEQYF. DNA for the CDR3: TGTGCCAGCAGTAACTGGGGCAGGGGGCTGGTCGAGCAGTACTTC.

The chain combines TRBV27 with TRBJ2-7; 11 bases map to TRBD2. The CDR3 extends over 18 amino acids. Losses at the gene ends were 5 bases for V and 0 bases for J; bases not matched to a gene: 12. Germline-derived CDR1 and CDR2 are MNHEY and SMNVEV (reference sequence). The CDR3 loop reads CASSLIGLAGVDSYEQYF. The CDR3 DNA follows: TGTGCCAGCAGTCTCATAGGACTAGCGGGTGTAGACTCCTACGAGCAGTACTTC.

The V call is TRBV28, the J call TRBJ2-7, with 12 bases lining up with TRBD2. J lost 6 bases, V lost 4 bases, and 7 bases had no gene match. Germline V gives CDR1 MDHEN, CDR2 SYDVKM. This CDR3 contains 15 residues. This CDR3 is CASSSRLAGVREQYF. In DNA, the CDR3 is TGTGCCAGCAGTTCCAGACTAGCGGGAGTGCGCGAGCAGTACTTC.

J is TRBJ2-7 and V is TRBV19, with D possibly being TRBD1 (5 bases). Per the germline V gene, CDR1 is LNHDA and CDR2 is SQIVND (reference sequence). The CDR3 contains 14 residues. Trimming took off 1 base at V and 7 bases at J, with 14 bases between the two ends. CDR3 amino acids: CASSIGQGLAEQYF. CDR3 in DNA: TGTGCCAGTAGTATAGGGCAGGGCCTGGCGGAGCAGTACTTC. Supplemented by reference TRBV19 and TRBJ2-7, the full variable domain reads DGGITQSPKYLFRKEGQNVTLSCEQNLNHDAMYWYRQDPGQGLRLIYYSQIVNDFQKGDIAEGYSVSREKKESFPLTVTSAQKNPTAFYLCASSIGQGLAEQYFGPGTRLTVT.

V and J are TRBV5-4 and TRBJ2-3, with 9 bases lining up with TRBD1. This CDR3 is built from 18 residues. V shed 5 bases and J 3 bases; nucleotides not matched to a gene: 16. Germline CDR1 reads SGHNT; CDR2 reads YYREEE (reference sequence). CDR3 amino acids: CASSSGQGSSARTDTQYF. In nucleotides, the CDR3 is TGTGCCAGCAGTTCAGGACAGGGGTCTTCGGCACGAACAGATACGCAGTATTTT.

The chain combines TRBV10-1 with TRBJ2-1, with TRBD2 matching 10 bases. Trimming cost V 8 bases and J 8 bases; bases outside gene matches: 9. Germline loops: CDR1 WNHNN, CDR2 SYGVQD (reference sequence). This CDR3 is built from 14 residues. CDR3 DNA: TGCGCCAGCGGTAGCGGGGGGATCGATGATGAGCAGTTCTTC. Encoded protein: CASGSGGIDDEQFF.

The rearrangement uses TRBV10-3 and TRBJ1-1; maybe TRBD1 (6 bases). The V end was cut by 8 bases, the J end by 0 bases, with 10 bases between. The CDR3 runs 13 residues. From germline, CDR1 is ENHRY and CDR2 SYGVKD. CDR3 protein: CAIGQSMNTEAFF. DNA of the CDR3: TGTGCCATCGGACAGAGTATGAACACTGAAGCTTTCTTT.

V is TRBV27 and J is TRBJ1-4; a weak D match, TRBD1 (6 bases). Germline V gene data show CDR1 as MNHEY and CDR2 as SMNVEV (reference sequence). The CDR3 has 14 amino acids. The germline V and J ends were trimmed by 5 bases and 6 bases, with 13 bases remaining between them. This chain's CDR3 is CASSLQGGYEKLFF. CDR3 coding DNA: TGTGCCAGCAGTCTACAGGGAGGGTATGAAAAACTGTTTTTT. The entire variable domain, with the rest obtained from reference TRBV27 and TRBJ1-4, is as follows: EAQVTQNPRYLITVTGKKLTVTCSQNMNHEYMSWYRQDPGLGLRQIYYSMNVEVTDKGDVPEGYKVSRKEKRNFPLILESPSPNQTSLYFCASSLQGGYEKLFFGSGTQLSVL.

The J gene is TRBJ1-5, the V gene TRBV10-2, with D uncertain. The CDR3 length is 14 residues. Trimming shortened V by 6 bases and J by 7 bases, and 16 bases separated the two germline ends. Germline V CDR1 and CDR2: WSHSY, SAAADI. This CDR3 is CASSVSGLRQPQHF. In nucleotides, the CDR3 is TGCGCCAGCAGCGTCTCAGGTCTCAGGCAGCCCCAGCATTTT.

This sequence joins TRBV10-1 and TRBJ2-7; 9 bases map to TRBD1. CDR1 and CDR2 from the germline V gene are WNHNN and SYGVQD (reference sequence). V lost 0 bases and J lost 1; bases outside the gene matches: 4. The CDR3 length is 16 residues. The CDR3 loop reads CASSESGQGNSYEQYF. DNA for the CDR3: TGCGCCAGCAGTGAGTCGGGACAGGGAAATTCCTACGAGCAGTACTTC.

CDR3 sequence reads: CSVEGGQGSNYGYTF. Written as DNA, the CDR3 is TGCAGCGTTGAAGGGGGACAGGGATCAAACTATGGCTACACCTTC. The chain joins TRBV29-1 to TRBJ1-2; 9 positions agree with TRBD1. V lost 1 base to trimming and J lost 2 bases; unmatched junction nucleotides: 5. This CDR3 is built from 15 residues. Germline V gene sequence: CDR1 SQVTM, CDR2 ANQGSEA.

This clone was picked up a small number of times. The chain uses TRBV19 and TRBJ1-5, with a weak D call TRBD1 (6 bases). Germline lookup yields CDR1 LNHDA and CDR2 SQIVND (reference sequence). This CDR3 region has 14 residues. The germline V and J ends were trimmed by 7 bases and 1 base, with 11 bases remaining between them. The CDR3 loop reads CASNSRGSNQPQHF. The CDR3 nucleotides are TGTGCCAGTAACTCCAGGGGCAGCAATCAGCCCCAGCATTTT.